This entry features one TCR beta chain sequence. Its antigen is currently unknown. The data were obtained in a study of T cells in Graves' hyperthyroidism and ophthalmopathy. The study's findings and limits: Most expanded thyroid clonotypes above 0.001 also appeared in blood.

The CDR3 loop spans 15 amino acids. Germline V gives CDR1 DFQATT, CDR2 SNEGSKA (reference sequence). J lost 6 bases, V lost 0 bases, and 4 bases had no gene match. At least 3 on the Clinical Activity Score was recorded for ophthalmopathy patients, who also had NOSPECS grade at least 4 and duration under 3 months. Patients showing uncontrolled infection, other autoimmune disease, pregnancy or lactation were ineligible. Around 10 ml fresh peripheral blood yielded the PBMCs. TCR beta CDR3 region amplification was performed from RNA transcripts. HTBI primers drove first-round RT-PCR of the TCR CDR3. TCRdb reprocessed the multiplex PCR reads via MiXCR and lists one record per CDR3 protein. This table has approximately 530,000 distinct CDR3 sequences, approximately 20% appearing once.

This TCR was sampled from a man aged 35-49 years with Graves' ophthalmopathy. The sample consisted of blood. The chain couples TRBV20-1 to TRBJ1-6; 8 bases match TRBD1. In DNA form, the CDR3 reads TGCAGTGCTAGAGACCCGGACAGGGTTAATTCACCCCTCCACTTT. Protein sequence: CSARDPDRVNSPLHF.